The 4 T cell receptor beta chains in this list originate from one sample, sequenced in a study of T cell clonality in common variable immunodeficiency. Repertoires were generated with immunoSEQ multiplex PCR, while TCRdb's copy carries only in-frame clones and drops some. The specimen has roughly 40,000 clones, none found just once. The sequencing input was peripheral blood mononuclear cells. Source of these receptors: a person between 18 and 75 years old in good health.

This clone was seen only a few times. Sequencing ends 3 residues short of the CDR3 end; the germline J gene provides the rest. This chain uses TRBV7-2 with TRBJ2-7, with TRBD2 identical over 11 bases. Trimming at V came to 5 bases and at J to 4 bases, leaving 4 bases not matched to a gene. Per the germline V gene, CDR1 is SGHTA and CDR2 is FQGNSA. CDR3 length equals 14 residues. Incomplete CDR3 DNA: TGTGCCAGCAGCCTACTAGCGGGAGCTTACGAG. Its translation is CASSLLAGAYE. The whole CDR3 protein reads CASSLLAGAYEQYF.

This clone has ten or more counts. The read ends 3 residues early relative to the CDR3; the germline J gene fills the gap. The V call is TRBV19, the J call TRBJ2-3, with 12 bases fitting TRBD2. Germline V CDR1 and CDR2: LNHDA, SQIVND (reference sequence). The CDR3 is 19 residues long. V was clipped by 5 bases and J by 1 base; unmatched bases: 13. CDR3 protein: CASSGRLAGAMRGTDTQYF. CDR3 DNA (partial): TGTGCCAGTAGTGGACGACTAGCGGGAGCGATGAGAGGCACAGATACG.

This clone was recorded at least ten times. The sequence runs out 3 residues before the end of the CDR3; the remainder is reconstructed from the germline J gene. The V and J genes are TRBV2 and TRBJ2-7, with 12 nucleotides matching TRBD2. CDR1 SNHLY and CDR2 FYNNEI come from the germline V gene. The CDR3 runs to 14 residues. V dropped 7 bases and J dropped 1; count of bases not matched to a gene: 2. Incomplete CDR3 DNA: TGTGCCAGCATGGGACTAGCGGGTTCCTACGAG. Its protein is CASMGLAGSYE. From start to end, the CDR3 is CASMGLAGSYEQYF.

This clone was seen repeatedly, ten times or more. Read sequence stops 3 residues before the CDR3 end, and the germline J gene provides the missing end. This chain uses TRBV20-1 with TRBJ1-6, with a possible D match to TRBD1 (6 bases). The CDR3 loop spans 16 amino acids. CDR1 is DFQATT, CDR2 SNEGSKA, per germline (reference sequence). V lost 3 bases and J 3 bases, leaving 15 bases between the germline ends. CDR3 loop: CSARETGPLYNSPLHF. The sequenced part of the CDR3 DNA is TGCAGTGCTAGGGAGACAGGCCCTCTCTATAATTCACCC.